The rows below give T cell receptor beta chains drawn from one sample of a study of blood T cell repertoires in COVID-19. Produced via immunoSEQ multiplex PCR; TCRdb's table is partial and in-frame only. The sample carries just over 250,000 clones, over 80% recorded once. Input material: peripheral blood. These TCRs come from a woman in her 70s with COVID-19, enrolled during active disease. The CDR3 runs from the conserved cysteine through the conserved F or W. D genes are given only for firm matches. A clone size is listed for some rows: how often the clone was seen (once, few, many), or a class if it is expanded.

d_gene	abundance	v_gene	j_gene	CDR3aa	CDR3nt
-	-	TRBV3-1/TRBV3-2	TRBJ2-2	CASRWSGVMGAGELFF	TGTGCCAGCAGATGGTCGGGGGTAATGGGCGCCGGGGAGCTGTTTTTT
TRBD2	-	TRBV18	TRBJ2-3	CASSPLAGRTDTQYF	TGTGCCAGCTCACCGCTAGCGGGGCGCACAGATACGCAGTATTTT
TRBD2	-	TRBV29-1	TRBJ2-1	CSVPLTSGSYNEQFF	TGCAGCGTGCCGTTGACTAGCGGGAGTTACAATGAGCAGTTCTTC
TRBD2	-	TRBV5-1	TRBJ2-7	CASSLAWASGPYEQYF	TGCGCCAGCAGCTTGGCCTGGGCTAGCGGGCCCTACGAGCAGTACTTC
TRBD1	-	TRBV28	TRBJ1-4	CASSLYPTGQGRVKLFF	TGTGCCAGCAGTCTTTACCCGACGGGACAGGGAAGGGTAAAACTGTTTTTT
-	-	TRBV28	TRBJ2-7	CATERGNAGEQYF	TGTGCCACCGAAAGGGGGAATGCTGGCGAGCAGTACTTC
TRBD1	-	TRBV28	TRBJ2-6	CASSPTTGKSSGANVLTF	TGTGCCAGCAGCCCCACGACAGGGAAAAGCTCTGGGGCCAACGTCCTGACTTTC
TRBD1	once	TRBV28	TRBJ2-5	CASRKTGGRETQYF	TGTGCCAGCAGGAAGACAGGGGGCCGGGAGACCCAGTACTTC
-	-	TRBV7-8	TRBJ1-2	CASSPGTAGDPYGYTF	TGTGCCAGCAGCCCCGGGACGGCAGGGGATCCCTATGGCTACACCTTC
TRBD1	few	TRBV10-3	TRBJ1-2	CANRQGEGANYGYTF	TGTGCCAACCGACAGGGGGAAGGTGCTAACTATGGCTACACCTTC
-	-	TRBV19	TRBJ1-1	CASSIWTVTNTEAFF	TGTGCCAGTAGTATATGGACAGTTACGAACACTGAAGCTTTCTTT
TRBD1	-	TRBV28	TRBJ1-2	CASSSQGDGYTF	TGTGCCAGCAGTTCCCAGGGGGATGGCTACACCTTC
-	-	TRBV21-1	TRBJ2-2	CASSKVTSPDTGELFF	TGTGCCAGCAGCAAGGTAACTAGTCCTGACACCGGGGAGCTGTTTTTT
-	-	TRBV5-4	TRBJ2-7	CASSLAGRAGYEQYF	TGTGCCAGCAGCTTGGCCGGCAGGGCCGGGTACGAGCAGTACTTC
-	-	TRBV7-3	TRBJ1-2	CASSLNRNYGYTF	TGTGCCAGCAGCTTAAACAGGAACTATGGCTACACCTTC
TRBD1	-	TRBV11-3	TRBJ1-2	CASAPGQTYGYTF	TGTGCCAGCGCTCCGGGACAGACCTATGGCTACACCTTC
-	-	TRBV12-3/TRBV12-4	TRBJ2-1	CASSLDARGEQFF	TGTGCCAGCAGCCTTGACGCCAGGGGTGAGCAGTTCTTC